The rows below give T cell receptor beta chains drawn from one sample of a study of T cell changes during pregnancy in multiple sclerosis. Sequencing used immunoSEQ multiplex PCR; TCRdb keeps in-frame clones, though not all of them. The data hold approximately 30,000 clones, with 91% observed a single time. The source material was CD8+ T cells from peripheral blood mononuclear cells, sampled in the second trimester of pregnancy. These receptors originate from a female donor in good health, enrolled as a control in a pregnancy study. The CDR3 runs from the conserved cysteine through the conserved F or W. D genes are given only for firm matches. The size of a clone is reported for some rows only, either as once, few or many, or as a class for expanded clones.

v_call: TRBV4-1
clone_size: medium-sized
j_call: TRBJ2-7
d_call: TRBD1
cdr3_aa: CASSQDSIAPGQGLYEQYF
cdr3_nt: TGCGCCAGCAGCCAAGATTCTATTGCACCGGGACAGGGGCTGTACGAGCAGTACTTC

v_call: TRBV7-9
clone_size: medium-sized
j_call: TRBJ1-6
d_call: -
cdr3_aa: CASSPDLASYNSPLHF
cdr3_nt: TGTGCCAGCAGCCCGGACTTGGCCTCCTATAATTCACCCCTCCACTTT

v_call: TRBV7-3
clone_size: -
j_call: TRBJ2-7
d_call: -
cdr3_aa: CASTPGLYTEASYEQYF
cdr3_nt: TGTGCCAGCACCCCGGGACTGTACACCGAAGCCTCCTACGAGCAGTACTTC

v_call: TRBV7-9
clone_size: -
j_call: TRBJ1-6
d_call: -
cdr3_aa: CASSSLQQESSYNSPLHF
cdr3_nt: TGTGCCAGCAGCTCCCTACAACAGGAGAGCTCCTATAATTCACCCCTCCACTTT

v_call: TRBV2
clone_size: -
j_call: TRBJ1-2
d_call: -
cdr3_aa: CASSPTPLAGRGYTF
cdr3_nt: TGTGCCAGCAGTCCCACCCCTCTCGCGGGGCGAGGCTACACCTTC

v_call: TRBV27
clone_size: -
j_call: TRBJ2-7
d_call: TRBD2
cdr3_aa: CASSLSSGAGVSYEQYF
cdr3_nt: TGTGCCAGCAGTTTATCTTCCGGCGCGGGGGTATCCTACGAGCAGTACTTC

v_call: TRBV5-1
clone_size: -
j_call: TRBJ1-2
d_call: -
cdr3_aa: CASSLNQGLAYGYTF
cdr3_nt: TGCGCCAGCAGCTTGAATCAGGGGCTTGCCTATGGCTACACCTTC

v_call: TRBV4-3
clone_size: once
j_call: TRBJ2-1
d_call: -
cdr3_aa: CASSQEGTGYYNEQFF
cdr3_nt: TGCGCCAGCAGCCAAGAGGGGACTGGATACTACAATGAGCAGTTCTTC

v_call: TRBV7-2
clone_size: -
j_call: TRBJ2-3
d_call: TRBD2
cdr3_aa: CASSLSSGVLTDTQYF
cdr3_nt: TGTGCCAGCAGCTTATCAAGCGGGGTTCTCACAGATACGCAGTATTTT

v_call: TRBV27
clone_size: -
j_call: TRBJ2-1
d_call: TRBD2
cdr3_aa: CASSPIGSGLADYSYNEQFF
cdr3_nt: TGTGCCAGCAGTCCCATCGGGTCGGGCCTAGCGGACTACTCCTACAATGAGCAGTTCTTC

v_call: TRBV10-3
clone_size: -
j_call: TRBJ2-7
d_call: -
cdr3_aa: CAISGDPLTGEGYYEQYF
cdr3_nt: TGTGCCATCAGTGGGGATCCCTTGACAGGGGAGGGCTACTACGAGCAGTACTTC

v_call: TRBV23-1
clone_size: -
j_call: TRBJ1-2
d_call: TRBD1
cdr3_aa: CASSQSPRTGDSKPHYGYTF
cdr3_nt: TGCGCCAGCAGTCAATCGCCAAGGACAGGAGACTCAAAACCACACTATGGCTACACCTTC

v_call: TRBV19
clone_size: -
j_call: TRBJ2-2
d_call: -
cdr3_aa: CASSNGVTGELFF
cdr3_nt: TGTGCCAGTTCGAATGGAGTCACCGGGGAGCTGTTTTTT

v_call: TRBV19
clone_size: once
j_call: TRBJ2-2
d_call: -
cdr3_aa: CASSFRGYTGELFF
cdr3_nt: TGTGCCAGTAGTTTCCGGGGGTATACCGGGGAGCTGTTTTTT

v_call: TRBV7-8
clone_size: -
j_call: TRBJ2-1
d_call: TRBD2
cdr3_aa: CASRQRASGGSNEQFF
cdr3_nt: TGTGCCAGCAGGCAAAGGGCTAGCGGGGGATCCAATGAGCAGTTCTTC

v_call: TRBV13
clone_size: -
j_call: TRBJ1-2
d_call: TRBD1
cdr3_aa: CASSSDRGQVNDGYTF
cdr3_nt: TGTGCCAGCAGCTCGGACAGGGGGCAGGTAAACGATGGCTACACCTTC

v_call: TRBV9
clone_size: -
j_call: TRBJ2-7
d_call: -
cdr3_aa: CASSVGNPTYEQYF
cdr3_nt: TGTGCCAGCAGCGTAGGTAACCCTACCTACGAGCAGTACTTC

v_call: TRBV4-1
clone_size: -
j_call: TRBJ1-1
d_call: -
cdr3_aa: CASSLTRGNTEAFF
cdr3_nt: TGCGCCAGCAGCCTTACCCGGGGGAACACTGAAGCTTTCTTT

v_call: TRBV6-1
clone_size: once
j_call: TRBJ1-2
d_call: -
cdr3_aa: CASSELPGRGDYGYTF
cdr3_nt: TGTGCCAGCAGTGAGCTGCCCGGACGGGGAGACTATGGCTACACCTTC

v_call: TRBV29-1
clone_size: -
j_call: TRBJ2-1
d_call: -
cdr3_aa: CSVDRGGSYNEQFF
cdr3_nt: TGCAGCGTAGATAGGGGAGGCTCCTACAATGAGCAGTTCTTC

v_call: TRBV14
clone_size: -
j_call: TRBJ2-1
d_call: TRBD1
cdr3_aa: CASRQGAEDLRSEQFF
cdr3_nt: TGTGCCAGCAGACAGGGGGCGGAAGATTTGAGGAGTGAGCAGTTCTTC

v_call: TRBV4-1
clone_size: -
j_call: TRBJ2-3
d_call: TRBD2
cdr3_aa: CASSQVSLAATTDTQYF
cdr3_nt: TGCGCCAGCAGCCAAGTTTCGCTAGCGGCTACCACAGATACGCAGTATTTT

v_call: TRBV4-1
clone_size: -
j_call: TRBJ1-5
d_call: -
cdr3_aa: CASSQDHGANQPQHF
cdr3_nt: TGCGCCAGCAGCCAAGATCATGGGGCAAATCAGCCCCAGCATTTT

v_call: TRBV4-3
clone_size: medium-sized
j_call: TRBJ2-1
d_call: -
cdr3_aa: CASSQGWTLDNEQFF
cdr3_nt: TGCGCCAGCAGCCAAGGATGGACACTCGACAATGAGCAGTTCTTC

v_call: TRBV29-1
clone_size: -
j_call: TRBJ2-1
d_call: TRBD2
cdr3_aa: CSVGTSGYNEQFF
cdr3_nt: TGCAGCGTTGGGACTAGCGGATACAATGAGCAGTTCTTC

v_call: TRBV7-9
clone_size: -
j_call: TRBJ1-1
d_call: -
cdr3_aa: CASSLGRGENTEAFF
cdr3_nt: TGTGCCAGCAGCTTAGGCCGGGGTGAGAACACTGAAGCTTTCTTT

v_call: TRBV11-2
clone_size: -
j_call: TRBJ1-1
d_call: -
cdr3_aa: CASSLVLGGWDTEAFF
cdr3_nt: TGTGCCAGCAGCTTAGTCTTGGGGGGATGGGACACTGAAGCTTTCTTT